This T cell receptor (beta chain) came from a study of T cells in Graves' hyperthyroidism and ophthalmopathy. Germline CDR1 and CDR2: MGHDK and SYGVNS. This CDR3 region has 16 residues. V was trimmed by 8 bases and J by 2 bases, leaving 21 bases between them. The study's findings and limits: Most expanded thyroid clonotypes above 0.001 recurred in blood.

Comments on this clonotype: Its antigen is unidentified.

TCR beta CDR3 region amplification was performed from RNA transcripts. With the HTBI primer set, the TCR CDR3 went through a first round of RT-PCR. TCRdb independently ran MiXCR on the multiplex PCR reads; one entry per CDR3 protein. The sample lists about 700,000 distinct CDR3 sequences; nearly 45% were seen once. Not enrolled were patients with uncontrolled infection, other autoimmune disease, pregnancy or lactation. On the basis of clinical symptoms, serum thyroxine and TRAb, thyroid ultrasound and orbital computed tomography, diagnoses were made. The receptor's source is an adult man with Graves' disease, either hyperthyroidism or ophthalmopathy (not recorded which). V is TRBV25-1 and J is TRBJ1-2, with D perhaps matching TRBD1 (5 bases). The source material was peripheral blood or thyroid tissue (not recorded which). The CDR3 DNA sequence: TGTGCCAGCGTTGCTCCGGCCAGGGAACAGAACTATGGCTACACCTTC. The encoded protein is CASVAPAREQNYGYTF.